This passage covers 25 T cell receptor beta chains from one sample sequenced in a study of cytomegalovirus exposure and HLA in healthy donors. Primers included in the PCR were 60 Vbeta and 13 Jbeta primers. Sequencing used immunoSEQ multiplex PCR; TCRdb keeps in-frame clones, though not all of them. The table shows approximately 160,000 clones, with around 75% occurring only once. Material: PBMCs. These receptors were obtained from a man aged 18 to 35 in good health and CMV-seropositive.

The chain links TRBV28 to TRBJ1-2; D might be TRBD1 (6 bases). V lost 5 bases, J lost 6 bases, and 13 bases lay in between. Germline lookup yields CDR1 MDHEN and CDR2 SYDVKM. The CDR3 has 13 residues. The CDR3 sequence is CASSLPGVHGYTF. The CDR3 region has the DNA TGTGCCAGCAGTCTCCCAGGGGTTCATGGCTACACCTTC.

The chain uses TRBV2 and TRBJ2-7; D is perhaps TRBD1 (5 bases). Trimming took off 5 bases at V and 6 bases at J, with 20 bases between the two ends. CDR3 size: 15 residues. Germline values: CDR1 SNHLY, CDR2 FYNNEI. CDR3: CASSLLEQGAREQYV. The CDR3 nucleotides read TGTGCCAGCAGTCTGCTAGAGCAGGGTGCTCGCGAGCAGTACGTC.

This clone has just one count. The chain joins TRBV18 to TRBJ2-5; 7 positions match TRBD1. The germline V gene encodes CDR1 KGHSH and CDR2 LQKENI. V lost 6 bases to trimming and J lost 0 bases; unmatched junction nucleotides: 7. This CDR3 region has 15 residues. This CDR3 is CASSRYRGDQETQYF. The CDR3 region has the DNA TGTGCCAGCTCGCGTTACAGGGGAGACCAAGAGACCCAGTACTTC. Complete variable domain (other parts from reference TRBV18 and TRBJ2-5): NAGVMQNPRHLVRRRGQEARLRCSPMKGHSHVYWYRQLPEEGLKFMVYLQKENIIDESGMPKERFSAEFPKEGPSILRIQQVVRGDSAAYFCASSRYRGDQETQYFGPGTRLLVL.

This clone was found a few times. The chain has TRBV29-1 and TRBJ2-1, with 9 bases that match TRBD1. Germline CDR1 reads SQVTM; CDR2 reads ANQGSEA. The ends lost 6 bases at V and 3 bases at J; junction bases unmatched: 9. The CDR3 length is 15 residues. In nucleotides, the CDR3 is TGCAGCGTAGTCCGGGACAGGGACTACTACAATGAGCAGTTCTTC. Its protein product is CSVVRDRDYYNEQFF.

This sequence joins TRBV7-6 and TRBJ2-2; possible D gene TRBD2, 5 bases. With 1 base removed from V and 3 bases from J, the gap between germline ends came to 12 bases. From germline, CDR1 is SGHVS and CDR2 FNYEAQ. The CDR3 length is 16 residues. The CDR3 protein is CASSLDEGFYTGELFF. CDR3 nucleotide sequence: TGTGCCAGCAGCTTAGACGAGGGTTTCTACACCGGGGAGCTGTTTTTT.

In its sample, this clone was seen once. The chain carries TRBV28 and TRBJ1-3, with D maybe TRBD1 (5 bases). Looked up from germline, CDR1 is MDHEN and CDR2 is SYDVKM. The V gene lost 4 bases and the J gene lost 1 base, with 8 bases spanning the gap. The CDR3 is 14 amino acids. The CDR3 DNA is TGTGCCAGCAGTTCGACAGTTTCTGGAAACACCATATATTTT. Translation: CASSSTVSGNTIYF.

CDR3 in amino acids: CASSQVSGVEAFF. DNA for the CDR3: TGTGCCAGCAGCCAAGTTTCCGGGGTTGAAGCTTTCTTT. The chain employs TRBV14 and TRBJ1-1; D is undetermined. V gave up 1 base and J gave up 7 bases, with 10 bases separating them. Germline CDR1 reads SGHDN; CDR2 reads FVKESK. This CDR3 has 13 amino acids.

This clone was counted only a few times. V is TRBV5-1 and J is TRBJ2-3, with D tentatively TRBD1 (6 bases). This CDR3 is built from 15 residues. The germline CDR1 and CDR2 sequences are SGHRS and YFSETQ. Trimming took 0 bases from V and 2 from J, leaving 10 bases between them. This chain's CDR3 is CASSLDRAYTDTQYF. The CDR3 nucleotides are TGCGCCAGCAGCTTGGACAGGGCGTACACAGATACGCAGTATTTT.

The CDR3 loop reads CASSLGSGSNYGYTF. CDR3 nucleotide sequence: TGTGCCAGCAGCTTAGGTAGCGGGAGTAACTATGGCTACACCTTC. The chain links TRBV11-3 to TRBJ1-2; D call uncertain. Germline V gives CDR1 SGHNT, CDR2 YENEEA. Trimming took 1 base from V and 1 from J, leaving 10 bases between them. This CDR3 has 15 amino acids.

The chain joins TRBV27 to TRBJ2-1; 7 positions match TRBD1. From germline, CDR1 is MNHEY and CDR2 SMNVEV (reference sequence). J was trimmed by 9 bases and V by 5 bases; bases with no gene match: 10. The CDR3 has 14 amino acids. CDR3 DNA sequence: TGTGCCAGCAGTGTGACAGGGCTTGGGAGTGAGCAGTTCTTC. This encodes CASSVTGLGSEQFF.

The chain combines TRBV5-6 with TRBJ2-3; TRBD2 matches at 7 bases. J was trimmed by 8 bases and V by 1 base; bases with no gene match: 7. Looked up from germline, CDR1 is SGHDT and CDR2 is YYEEEE. This CDR3 has 14 residues. The CDR3 here is CASSLRAGVITQYF. In nucleotides, the CDR3 is TGTGCCAGCAGCTTGAGGGCGGGAGTGATTACGCAGTATTTT.

The chain joins TRBV4-1 to TRBJ2-1; D remains ambiguous. The CDR3 runs to 16 residues. Between the trimmed V and J ends, which lost 0 bases and 7 bases, there was a span of 16 bases. Germline loops: CDR1 MGHRA, CDR2 YSYEKL. This CDR3 reads CASSQDIRSLRNEQFF. The CDR3 nucleotides are TGCGCCAGCAGCCAAGATATTCGATCCCTCAGGAATGAGCAGTTCTTC.

J is TRBJ2-3 and V is TRBV7-9; TRBD2 is a possible D gene (6 bases). Germline V lookup: CDR1 SEHNR, CDR2 FQNEAQ (reference sequence). The CDR3 is 17 amino acids. Trimming pared 2 bases from V and 2 bases from J, leaving 17 bases between. In DNA form, the CDR3 reads TGTGCCAGCAGCTTACAGTTGCTAGCGCACCTCACAGATACGCAGTATTTT. It encodes CASSLQLLAHLTDTQYF.

The J gene is TRBJ1-1, the V gene TRBV27, with 7 bases fitting TRBD1. Germline V CDR1 and CDR2: MNHEY, SMNVEV (reference sequence). CDR3 length: 18 residues. Trimming took 4 bases from V and 0 from J; bases not matched to a gene: 14. The CDR3 DNA reads TGTGCCAGCAGTTCATTTTCTAAAAGGGGGCTCATGAACACTGAAGCTTTCTTT. Translation: CASSSFSKRGLMNTEAFF.

The J gene is TRBJ2-1, the V gene TRBV11-2; 10 bases align to TRBD2. Germline CDR1 reads SGHAT; CDR2 reads FQNNGV. With V trimmed by 5 bases and J by 4 bases, 11 bases remained unmatched. This CDR3 spans 17 amino acids. In nucleotides, the CDR3 is TGTGCCAGCAGCCAGAGAACTAGCGGGACGGTATACAATGAGCAGTTCTTC. Residues: CASSQRTSGTVYNEQFF. Looking up the rest from reference TRBV11-2 and TRBJ2-1 gives the full variable domain: EAGVAQSPRYKIIEKRQSVAFWCNPISGHATLYWYQQILGQGPKLLIQFQNNGVVDDSQLPKDRFSAERLKGVDSTLKIQPAKLEDSAVYLCASSQRTSGTVYNEQFFGPGTRLTVL.

The chain has TRBV15 and TRBJ2-1; possible D gene TRBD1, 5 bases. CDR3 length: 16 residues. Trimming removed 1 base at V and 6 bases at J, with 16 bases between. In germline, CDR1 is LNHNV, CDR2 YYDKDF (reference sequence). CDR3 nucleotide sequence: TGTGCCACCAGCAGAGGGGGCCGGGTTAGGAGCAATGAGCAGTTCTTC. Protein product: CATSRGGRVRSNEQFF.

The chain links TRBV29-1 to TRBJ1-2, with D possibly matching TRBD1 (6 bases). Germline values: CDR1 SQVTM, CDR2 ANQGSEA. Trimming took 6 bases from V and 8 from J, leaving 16 bases between them. The CDR3 runs 12 residues. The CDR3 here is CSVATGPAGYTF. The CDR3 DNA sequence: TGCAGCGTCGCCACAGGGCCGGCCGGCTACACCTTC.

This clone was recorded once. The gene calls are TRBV28 and TRBJ2-7; 14 bases align to TRBD2. Germline CDR1 is MDHEN and CDR2 is SYDVKM. J lost 6 bases, V lost 4 bases, and 5 bases had no gene match. The CDR3 runs to 15 residues. The CDR3 nucleotides are TGTGCCAGCAGTTGGACTAGCGGGAGGAACGCCGAGCAGTACGTC. Its protein product is CASSWTSGRNAEQYV.

The gene calls are TRBV28 and TRBJ2-7, with 10 bases matching TRBD1. Germline CDR1 MDHEN, CDR2 SYDVKM. The CDR3 has 18 residues. V dropped 5 bases and J dropped 12; count of bases not matched to a gene: 25. CDR3 sequence (DNA): TGTGCCAGCAGTCCAGGACCGGGACAGGGGTCAAATGCGGTAGCACGGTACGTC. This codes for CASSPGPGQGSNAVARYV.

This clone occurred once. The CDR3 loop reads CASSLAEPSGTDTQYF. The CDR3 DNA reads as TGTGCCAGCAGCTTAGCGGAACCTAGCGGGACAGATACGCAGTATTTT. V is TRBV7-9 and J is TRBJ2-3; 8 bases line up with TRBD2. V lost 0 bases to trimming and J lost 3 bases; unmatched junction nucleotides: 5. Germline CDR1 and CDR2: SEHNR and FQNEAQ (reference sequence). The CDR3 runs 16 residues.

The V call is TRBV4-2, the J call TRBJ1-6; 9 bases map to TRBD1. Germline CDR1 LGHNA, CDR2 YNFKEQ. The ends lost 0 bases at V and 14 bases at J; junction bases unmatched: 14. CDR3 length: 17 amino acids. The CDR3 DNA is TGTGCCAGCAGCCAAGAGCTCCGGGACAGGGAGTCCGTGGCCCTCCACTTT. Translated, it gives CASSQELRDRESVALHF.

This clone was counted a few times. This sequence joins TRBV7-2 and TRBJ2-1; TRBD2 aligns across 7 bases. J lost 8 bases, V lost 9 bases, and 13 bases had no gene match. CDR1 and CDR2 from the germline V gene are SGHTA and FQGNSA. This CDR3 is 14 amino acids long. CDR3 bases: TGTGCCAGTGCCCCAGGACTAGGGTTCGATGAGCAGTTCTTC. Amino acids: CASAPGLGFDEQFF.

This chain links TRBV10-3 with TRBJ1-1; no clear D gene. Germline V gene lookup returns CDR1 ENHRY and CDR2 SYGVKD. V lost 6 bases to trimming and J lost 4 bases, with 15 bases between them. This CDR3 spans 14 amino acids. The CDR3, as DNA: TGTGCCATCAGGGAAATGATGGGAGGCACTGAAGCTTTCTTT. As protein: CAIREMMGGTEAFF.

This clone was detected only once. J is TRBJ2-5 and V is TRBV6-6; TRBD2 aligns across 9 bases. Germline CDR1 is MNHNY and CDR2 is SVGAGI (reference sequence). V lost 6 bases, J lost 1 base, and 6 bases stayed unmatched. The CDR3 consists of 15 residues. CDR3: CASSQGLASQETQYF. The CDR3 DNA is TGTGCCAGCAGCCAAGGACTAGCGAGCCAAGAGACCCAGTACTTC.

The chain carries TRBV7-9 and TRBJ1-5; 9 bases map to TRBD1. V shed 0 bases, J shed 4 bases, and the junction held 7 bases outside the gene matches. This CDR3 has 17 residues. Germline V gives CDR1 SEHNR, CDR2 FQNEAQ (reference sequence). CDR3 sequence: CASSLASGTGKNQPQHF. The CDR3 region has the DNA TGTGCCAGCAGCTTAGCCTCTGGGACAGGGAAGAATCAGCCCCAGCATTTT.